This TCR beta chain was sequenced for a study of T cells in Graves' hyperthyroidism and ophthalmopathy. This clonotype was seen at least ten times. Each patient was aged 18 to 65 and had newly diagnosed hyperthyroidism of under 2 months' duration. Clinicians diagnosed patients from clinical symptoms, serum thyroxine and TRAb, thyroid ultrasound and orbital computed tomography. V lost 6 bases and J 3 bases, leaving 12 bases between the germline ends. The CDR3 extends over 14 amino acids. TCR beta CDR3 region amplification was performed from RNA transcripts. First-round RT-PCR targeting the TCR CDR3 was performed with the HTBI primer set. TCRdb processed the multiplex PCR reads anew with MiXCR; each CDR3 protein has one entry. The sample contains about 180,000 distinct CDR3 sequences, about 9.4% of which appear only once.

This chain links TRBV12-3 or TRBV12-4 with TRBJ2-1; no clear D gene. This TCR was sampled from a young woman with Graves' hyperthyroidism that later progressed to Graves' ophthalmopathy. What was sequenced was blood. The CDR3 is CASRNQRNYNEQFF. The CDR3 DNA reads as TGTGCCAGCAGGAACCAGAGAAACTACAATGAGCAGTTCTTC.